The 21 T cell receptor beta chains listed next were all sequenced from one sample in a study of beta chain features in type 1 diabetes. All of the isolated RNA was reverse transcribed, so expressed TCRB transcripts were sequenced. Produced via immunoSEQ multiplex PCR; TCRdb's table is partial and in-frame only. The data show around 290,000 clones, with 7% to 9% seen just once and approximately 0.99% held by the top ten. Sequenced input: central memory CD4+ T cells from blood. The receptors were gathered from a woman under 30 in good health.

This clone was seen a handful of times. An end of the junction does not agree with germline; a read error may underlie this. CDR3 sequence reads: CAISENGIQYF. The DNA for the CDR3 is TGTGCCATCAGTGAGAACGGCATTCAGTACTTC. The chain has TRBV6-1 and TRBJ2-4; D is ambiguous. The germline CDR1 and CDR2 sequences are MNHNS and SASEGT. CDR3 size: 11 residues.

This clone was detected a few times. The gene calls are TRBV4-3 and TRBJ1-1; TRBD1 is a possible D gene (5 bases). Germline V CDR1 and CDR2: LGHNA, YSLEER. This CDR3 is 15 amino acids long. V lost 1 base, J lost 6 bases, and 15 bases lay in between. CDR3 sequence reads: CASSQAAGRASEAFF. The CDR3 nucleotides are TGCGCCAGCAGCCAAGCGGCGGGACGGGCCTCTGAAGCTTTCTTT.

This clone was picked up a small number of times. This rearrangement joins TRBV7-9 to TRBJ2-7; D gene uncertain. The ends were cut back, 4 bases at V and 0 bases at J, with 10 bases in the middle. Germline values: CDR1 SEHNR, CDR2 FQNEAQ (reference sequence). This CDR3 region has 14 residues. Here the CDR3 reads CASSSDRYSYEQYV. The CDR3 nucleotides read TGTGCCAGCAGCTCGGACCGCTACTCCTACGAGCAGTACGTC.

There are many counts of this clone. The genes are TRBV23-1 and TRBJ2-2; 11 bases are shared with TRBD1. TRBV23-1 is an open reading frame whose function is uncertain. The CDR3 loop spans 16 amino acids. After removal of 10 bases from V and 3 bases from J, the junction contained 10 bases not matched to a gene. This CDR3 is CAITKDRGQDTGELFF. CDR3 coding DNA: TGCGCCATCACCAAGGACAGGGGGCAGGACACCGGGGAGCTGTTTTTT.

This clone appeared many times. The genes are TRBV25-1 and TRBJ2-7; no clear D gene. CDR3 length: 12 amino acids. CDR1 is MGHDK, CDR2 SYGVNS, per germline. V gave up 6 bases and J gave up 6 bases, with 12 bases separating them. In nucleotides, the CDR3 is TGTGCCAGCAGCCCGATGGGCACCGAGCAGTACTTC. Translation: CASSPMGTEQYF.

The chain is built from TRBV6-5 and TRBJ1-5, with no clear D. Germline V gene data show CDR1 as MNHEY and CDR2 as SVGAGI. This CDR3 region has 16 residues. V lost 1 base, J lost 2 bases, and 12 bases lay in between. The CDR3 region has the DNA TGTGCCAGCAGTTACTTGAGGGATTTACGCAATCAGCCCCAGCATTTT. It specifies CASSYLRDLRNQPQHF.

The sample holds a few counts of this clone. J is TRBJ1-1 and V is TRBV10-3; maybe TRBD1 (6 bases). The CDR3 length is 13 residues. The V gene lost 10 bases and the J gene lost 7 bases, with 19 bases spanning the gap. The germline V gene has CDR1 ENHRY and CDR2 SYGVKD. The CDR3 is CATRRGQNLEAFF. CDR3 sequence (DNA): TGTGCCACCCGACGGGGACAAAATCTTGAAGCTTTCTTT.

This clone was observed a handful of times. The chain combines TRBV18 with TRBJ1-1, with D unresolved. Trimming left V 3 bases short and J 0 bases short, with 14 bases between. The CDR3 has 16 amino acids. Germline lookup yields CDR1 KGHSH and CDR2 LQKENI. DNA for the CDR3: TGTGCCAGCTCACCTGGTAATCTGCTTATGAACACTGAAGCTTTCTTT. Translating gives CASSPGNLLMNTEAFF.

This clone was picked up a small number of times. V usage is TRBV6-1 and J usage is TRBJ2-1; TRBD1 or TRBD2 may be the D gene (5 bases each). CDR1 MNHNS and CDR2 SASEGT come from the germline V gene. The CDR3 is made up of 15 amino acids. Trimming removed 6 bases at V and 7 bases at J, with 19 bases between. DNA of the CDR3: TGTGCCAGCAGGACCGGCGGGCAGGGCGGGAATGAGCAGTTCTTC. Protein product: CASRTGGQGGNEQFF.

This clone was counted at least ten times. The rearrangement links TRBV28 to TRBJ1-3; tentative D call: TRBD1 (6 bases). V lost 7 bases and J 2 bases, leaving 12 bases between the germline ends. CDR1 is MDHEN, CDR2 SYDVKM, per germline. The CDR3 consists of 14 residues. The CDR3 here is CASNSGGTGNTIYF. The CDR3, as DNA: TGTGCCAGCAATTCCGGGGGCACTGGAAACACCATATATTTT.

The rearrangement joins TRBV30 to TRBJ1-1; 7 bases line up with TRBD1. V dropped 4 bases and J dropped 3; count of bases not matched to a gene: 11. The CDR3 covers 15 residues. CDR1 is GTSNPN and CDR2 is SVGIG in the germline V gene (reference sequence). The CDR3: CAWTTQAGTDTEAFF. CDR3 DNA sequence: TGTGCCTGGACTACGCAAGCCGGGACAGACACTGAAGCTTTCTTT.

This clone was seen many times. This chain links TRBV4-2 with TRBJ1-4, with 9 nucleotides matching TRBD1. J gave up 8 bases and V 5 bases, and 12 bases lay outside the gene matches. Germline V CDR1 and CDR2: LGHNA, YNFKEQ. The CDR3 has 16 residues. The CDR3 DNA reads TGTGCCAGCAGCGAAAGCGGACAGGGGCTTGGCGAAAAACTGTTTTTT. Amino acids: CASSESGQGLGEKLFF.

The CDR3: CASSMQALYNEQFF. The CDR3 nucleotides are TGTGCCAGTAGTATGCAGGCCCTCTACAATGAGCAGTTCTTC. The chain has TRBV19 and TRBJ2-1; D gene unclear. This CDR3 contains 14 residues. Germline-derived CDR1 and CDR2 are LNHDA and SQIVND (reference sequence). V lost 3 bases and J 3 bases, leaving 9 bases between the germline ends.

In its sample, this clone was seen a few times. The V and J genes are TRBV14 and TRBJ2-1, with D perhaps given as TRBD1 or TRBD2 (6 bases each). The ends were cut back, 0 bases at V and 9 bases at J, with 18 bases in the middle. CDR3 length: 16 amino acids. The germline CDR1 and CDR2 sequences are SGHDN and FVKESK. CDR3 region: CASSQDSTGRQGEQFF. CDR3 bases: TGTGCCAGCAGCCAAGACTCCACAGGGAGGCAGGGTGAGCAGTTCTTC.

Many counts were recorded for this clone. The genes are TRBV29-1 and TRBJ2-5; 12 bases agree with TRBD1. Germline trimming cut 7 bases from V and 5 bases from J; bases unmatched to any gene: 5. The germline CDR1 and CDR2 sequences are SQVTM and ANQGSEA. The CDR3 extends over 13 amino acids. The CDR3 coding sequence is TGCAGCGGGGACAGGGGGCGAGGGGAGACCCAGTACTTC. This sequence encodes CSGDRGRGETQYF.

This clone was detected only a few times. The V call is TRBV7-8, the J call TRBJ1-4, with 9 nucleotides matching TRBD1. The CDR3 spans 14 residues. The V gene's germline CDR1 is SGHVS and CDR2 FQNEAQ. V shed 5 bases, J shed 8 bases, and the junction held 6 bases outside the gene matches. This CDR3 reads CASSQRTGVEKLFF. In DNA, the CDR3 is TGTGCCAGCAGCCAACGGACAGGGGTGGAAAAACTGTTTTTT. Based on the CDR3 plus reference TRBV7-8 and TRBJ1-4, the full variable domain is GAGVSQSPRYKVAKRGQDVALRCDPISGHVSLFWYQQALGQGPEFLTYFQNEAQLDKSGLPSDRFFAERPEGSVSTLKIQRTQQEDSAVYLCASSQRTGVEKLFFGSGTQLSVL.

This clone was picked up many times. The chain recombines TRBV5-8 with TRBJ2-3; either TRBD1 or TRBD2 may fit D (5 bases each). CDR1 and CDR2 from the germline V gene are SGHTS and YDEGEE. CDR3 length: 14 amino acids. The ends were cut back, 4 bases at V and 4 bases at J, with 13 bases in the middle. DNA for the CDR3: TGTGCCAGCAGCCCGGGACCAAATGCAGATACGCAGTATTTT. It encodes CASSPGPNADTQYF. Complete variable domain (other parts from reference TRBV5-8 and TRBJ2-3): EAGVTQSPTHLIKTRGQQATLRCSPISGHTSVYWYQQALGLGLQFLLWYDEGEERNRGNFPPRFSGRQFPNYSSELNVNALELEDSALYLCASSPGPNADTQYFGPGTRLTVL.

The chain is built from TRBV6-5 and TRBJ1-1; D not certain. Trimming shortened V by 6 bases and J by 8 bases, and 16 bases separated the two germline ends. Germline V gene data show CDR1 as MNHEY and CDR2 as SVGAGI. The CDR3 totals 13 residues. CDR3 in DNA: TGTGCCAGCAGGACACCGGTCCTTATCGAAGCTTTCTTT. It yields the protein CASRTPVLIEAFF.

This chain uses TRBV7-9 with TRBJ1-2; D unresolved. Per germline, CDR1 SEHNR and CDR2 FQNEAQ (reference sequence). V gave up 0 bases and J gave up 4 bases, with 12 bases separating them. The CDR3 is 15 residues long. The CDR3 DNA is TGTGCCAGCAGCTTAGCGCTAAGGAGAGGCTATGGCTACACCTTC. This codes for CASSLALRRGYGYTF.

The V call is TRBV19, the J call TRBJ1-2; no firm D call. Germline V CDR1 and CDR2: LNHDA, SQIVND (reference sequence). V was shortened by 0 bases and J by 8 bases, with 10 bases between the two germline ends. This CDR3 spans 13 amino acids. The CDR3 protein is CASSIDVHRGYTF. For the CDR3, the DNA is TGTGCCAGTAGTATAGATGTTCACCGGGGCTACACCTTC.

Only a few counts were recorded for this clone. This chain joins TRBV18 and TRBJ1-5, with no clear D. Trimming removed 6 bases at V and 7 bases at J, with 13 bases between. Germline V CDR1 and CDR2: KGHSH, LQKENI. The CDR3 runs to 13 residues. CDR3 in amino acids: CASSLGSGQPQHF. CDR3 nucleotide sequence: TGTGCCAGCTCGCTTGGGTCGGGCCAGCCCCAGCATTTT.